This TCR beta chain stems from a study of vaccination effects on CD4 cells after COVID-19. Points from the study as a whole: Late in the post-vaccination period, infection-induced and vaccine-induced clones underwent marked clonal contraction. Convalescent patients numbered few in the study; early post-infection timepoints were missing entirely. Of the vaccine-induced clones from healthy vaccinees, merely 1 of 255 recognized common cold coronaviruses as well.

Trimming pared 3 bases from V and 5 bases from J, leaving 8 bases between. Germline CDR1 and CDR2: SEHNR and FQNEAQ (reference sequence). The CDR3 contains 13 residues. With the ViraFEST assay, the study expanded antigen-specific CD4+ T cells using viral peptide pools, then sequenced them. Culture proceeded for under twelve days, and CD4+ T cells were then isolated. PBMC were cultured at about 2 million per well with roughly 10 IU/ml IL-2 and approximately 10 ug/ml peptides. Assay: immunoSEQ multiplex PCR; the TCRdb copy retains only in-frame clones and omits some. The table records 20,000 or so clones, about 73% of them present only once. This clone was seen a handful of times. Its antigen is currently unknown.

This receptor was identified in a human donor who received a COVID-19 vaccine. The chain couples TRBV7-9 to TRBJ2-4; D is undetermined. The starting material was CD4+ T cells from PBMCs cultured with HCoV-229E spike peptides, obtained before COVID-19 vaccination. The CDR3 nucleotides are TGTGCCAGCAGCTTCGACACACAAAACATTCAGTACTTC. Residues: CASSFDTQNIQYF.